This T cell receptor (beta chain) emerged from a study of breast tumors, draining lymph nodes, adjacent tissues. This clonotype has just a few counts. The V gene's germline CDR1 is SQVTM and CDR2 ANQGSEA. The CDR3 length is 11 residues. V lost 8 bases and J 9 bases, leaving 14 bases between the germline ends. Using its own MiXCR run on the multiplex PCR reads, TCRdb lists one record per CDR3 protein. The table records over 15,000 distinct CDR3 sequences, 40% to 60% of them present only once. The chain has TRBV29-1 and TRBJ2-1, with a weak D call TRBD2 (5 bases). The sample was tumor-adjacent breast tissue. This receptor was identified in a female donor with breast cancer. Some clones in this sample may be carry-over from other donors' samples. This CDR3 is CSFRRGGEQFF. The DNA for the CDR3 is TGCAGCTTTCGACGAGGAGGTGAGCAGTTCTTC.